This TCR beta chain emerged from a study of identical twins. Findings and limits, study-wide: Memory repertoires lacked the insertion deficit that abundant cord blood beta clonotypes showed. Conclusions were drawn cross-sectionally by statistical analysis, without following the same donors. Modelling approaches yielded underestimates of out-of-frame TCR alpha sharing between monozygotic twins.

This clonotype was detected only a few times. Its antigen is undetermined. Germline-derived CDR1 and CDR2 are SGHVS and FQNEAQ. The CDR3 has 15 residues. The ends were cut back, 5 bases at V and 0 bases at J, with 11 bases in the middle. TCRdb passed the 5' RACE reads through MiXCR, listing each CDR3 protein once. The repertoire includes 300,000 to 400,000 distinct CDR3 sequences, around 12% of them detected once, and around 6.9% sits in the top ten. Healthy Caucasian individuals made up all the donors. In addition, the sample was reused for a study of yellow fever vaccine responses in identical twins.

The origin of this receptor is a woman aged 18-29 years in good health. The genes are TRBV7-8 and TRBJ1-5; D possibly corresponds to TRBD1 (5 bases). Specimen: CD8+ T cells sorted from blood. Here the CDR3 DNA reads TGTGCCAGCAGCCGGGGCAGAATTAGCAATCAGCCCCAGCATTTT. The encoded protein is CASSRGRISNQPQHF. Full variable domain (outside the CDR3, taken from reference TRBV7-8 and TRBJ1-5): GAGVSQSPRYKVAKRGQDVALRCDPISGHVSLFWYQQALGQGPEFLTYFQNEAQLDKSGLPSDRFFAERPEGSVSTLKIQRTQQEDSAVYLCASSRGRISNQPQHFGDGTRLSIL.